The 12 T cell receptor beta chains given below trace back to one sample, sequenced in a study of blood T cells in healthy people across ages. A J-beta primer mix and a sample-barcoded 5' primer were used in a second PCR of about 6 to 12 cycles. TCRdb reprocessed the 5' RACE reads via MiXCR and lists one record per CDR3 protein. The sample has roughly 1.6 million distinct CDR3 sequences; about 32% are singletons. Material for sequencing was blood. These receptors came from a woman in her thirties in good health.

Regarding this clonotype: A read error may account for a junction end that differs from germline. V gene TRBV4-1 combines with J gene TRBJ2-5, with TRBD2 matching 8 bases. Germline values: CDR1 MGHRA, CDR2 YSYEKL. The CDR3 has 20 residues. In DNA form, the CDR3 reads TGCGCCAGCAGCCAAGACTCCACGTCCTCAAGGCGGGAGGCCCCGGAGACCCGGTACTTC. It codes for CASSQDSTSSRREAPETRYF.

This clonotype was counted ten times or more. The genes are TRBV4-1 and TRBJ2-1; 11 nucleotides match TRBD2. Germline lookup yields CDR1 MGHRA and CDR2 YSYEKL. The CDR3 sequence is 15 residues long. Losses at the gene ends were 5 bases for V and 3 bases for J; bases not matched to a gene: 3. Here the CDR3 reads CASSIAGGLYNEQFF. DNA for the CDR3: TGCGCCAGCAGCATAGCGGGGGGGCTCTACAATGAGCAGTTCTTC.

V usage is TRBV11-2 and J usage is TRBJ2-1, with 8 bases aligning to TRBD2. V trimming: 5 bases; J trimming: 3 bases; junction bases outside the gene matches: 12. Germline CDR1 SGHAT, CDR2 FQNNGV. The CDR3 loop spans 17 amino acids. The DNA for the CDR3 is TGTGCCAGCAGCCCCGACTCCACGGGACTAGACTACAATGAGCAGTTCTTC. The encoded protein is CASSPDSTGLDYNEQFF.

This clonotype was recorded many times. The chain couples TRBV11-1 to TRBJ2-1; D may be TRBD1 or TRBD2 (5 bases each). From germline, CDR1 is SGHAT and CDR2 FQDESV (reference sequence). CDR3 size: 15 residues. Trimming took 2 bases from V and 10 from J, leaving 18 bases between them. In DNA form, the CDR3 reads TGTGCCAGCAGCTTATCGAGAGGTGGGGGTGGAGAGCAGTTCTTC. It specifies CASSLSRGGGGEQFF.

The chain combines TRBV12-3 or TRBV12-4 with TRBJ2-7; perhaps D is TRBD1 or TRBD2 (5 bases each). With 5 bases removed from V and 2 bases from J, the gap between germline ends came to 13 bases. The CDR3 has 14 residues. The CDR3 DNA reads as TGTGCCAGCAGTACCGGGACCGAGACCTACGAGCAGTACTTC. It yields the protein CASSTGTETYEQYF.

This clonotype was recorded a few times. The chain has TRBV7-9 and TRBJ1-2; no reliable D call. CDR1 SEHNR and CDR2 FQNEAQ come from the germline V gene (reference sequence). V was shortened by 3 bases and J by 4 bases, with 6 bases between the two germline ends. The CDR3 is 12 amino acids. The CDR3 coding sequence is TGTGCCAGCAGCTTCGACGGCTATGGCTACACCTTC. This encodes CASSFDGYGYTF.

V gene TRBV15 combines with J gene TRBJ2-7; D possibly corresponds to TRBD2 (7 bases). The CDR3 loop spans 15 amino acids. Germline loops: CDR1 LNHNV, CDR2 YYDKDF (reference sequence). V was clipped by 4 bases and J by 1 base, with 14 bases between them. CDR3 loop: CATSNGGLESYEQYF. CDR3 in DNA: TGTGCCACCAGCAACGGGGGGCTGGAGTCCTACGAGCAGTACTTC.

This chain links TRBV20-1 with TRBJ2-7, with D perhaps being TRBD1 or TRBD2 (5 bases each). In germline, CDR1 is DFQATT, CDR2 SNEGSKA (reference sequence). Trimming pared 6 bases from V and 4 bases from J, leaving 13 bases between. There are 12 residues in the CDR3. The CDR3 loop reads CSARGRDYEQYF. The DNA for the CDR3 is TGCAGTGCAAGGGGACGGGATTACGAGCAGTACTTC.

This chain uses TRBV20-1 with TRBJ1-4; no clear D gene. The V end was cut by 6 bases, the J end by 5 bases, with 7 bases between. This CDR3 spans 11 amino acids. Germline lookup yields CDR1 DFQATT and CDR2 SNEGSKA (reference sequence). The CDR3 DNA reads as TGCAGTGCCCATTACAATGAAAAACTGTTTTTT. Residues: CSAHYNEKLFF.

This chain connects TRBV6-4 to TRBJ2-5, with unresolved D. The assigned J gene may be wrong: the sequence end matches TRBJ2-7 better. CDR1 and CDR2 from the germline V gene are MRHNA and SNTAGT. The CDR3 consists of 11 residues. CDR3 amino acids: CASTLNYEQYF. The CDR3 DNA sequence: TGTGCCAGCACTCTAAATTACGAGCAGTACTTC.

This clonotype was found many times. The chain carries TRBV20-1 and TRBJ1-2; 10 bases fit TRBD1. The CDR3 consists of 15 residues. The junction had 11 bases not matched to a gene; V was cut back by 3 bases and J by 7 bases. CDR1 and CDR2 (germline): DFQATT, SNEGSKA (reference sequence). The CDR3 here is CSASGLLDRGGGYTF. CDR3 DNA sequence: TGCAGTGCTAGTGGGTTGTTGGACAGGGGGGGTGGCTACACCTTC.

The V and J genes are TRBV6-1 and TRBJ2-1, with D unclear. Trimming stripped 4 bases from V and 0 bases from J, with 10 bases between. Germline V gene lookup returns CDR1 MNHNS and CDR2 SASEGT. CDR3 length: 15 residues. The CDR3 nucleotides are TGTGCCAGCAGTGTAGAAAAGACCTCCTACAATGAGCAGTTCTTC. The encoded protein is CASSVEKTSYNEQFF.